This T cell receptor (beta chain) is from a study of cytomegalovirus exposure and HLA in healthy donors. Primers included in the PCR were 60 Vbeta and 13 Jbeta primers. Clones were read by immunoSEQ multiplex PCR, and TCRdb kept only the in-frame ones, dropping some. The repertoire holds 270,000 or so clones, with roughly 90% as singletons. Sequenced input: PBMCs. The clonotype was recovered from a man aged 35 to 55 in good health and CMV-seropositive.

CDR3 protein: CASGTGGTEAFF. The DNA for the CDR3 is TGTGCCAGTGGGACAGGGGGGACTGAAGCTTTCTTT. The chain has TRBV19 and TRBJ1-1; 11 nucleotides line up with TRBD1. CDR3 length: 12 amino acids. Germline CDR1 reads LNHDA; CDR2 reads SQIVND (reference sequence). The V gene end was trimmed by 8 bases and the J gene end by 5 bases; junction bases not matched to a gene: 1. The complete variable domain, with remaining parts taken from reference TRBV19 and TRBJ1-1, reads DGGITQSPKYLFRKEGQNVTLSCEQNLNHDAMYWYRQDPGQGLRLIYYSQIVNDFQKGDIAEGYSVSREKKESFPLTVTSAQKNPTAFYLCASGTGGTEAFFGQGTRLTVV.